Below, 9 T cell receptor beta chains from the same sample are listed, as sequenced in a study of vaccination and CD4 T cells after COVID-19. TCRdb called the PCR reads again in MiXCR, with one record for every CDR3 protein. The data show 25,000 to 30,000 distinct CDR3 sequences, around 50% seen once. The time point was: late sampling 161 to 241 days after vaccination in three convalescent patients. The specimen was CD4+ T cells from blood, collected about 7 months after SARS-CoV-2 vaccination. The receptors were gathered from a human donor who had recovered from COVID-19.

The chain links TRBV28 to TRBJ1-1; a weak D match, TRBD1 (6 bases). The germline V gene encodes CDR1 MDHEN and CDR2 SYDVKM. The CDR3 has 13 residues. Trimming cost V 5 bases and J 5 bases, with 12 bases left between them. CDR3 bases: TGTGCCAGCAGTCCAATCAGGGGAACTGAAGCTTTCTTT. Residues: CASSPIRGTEAFF.

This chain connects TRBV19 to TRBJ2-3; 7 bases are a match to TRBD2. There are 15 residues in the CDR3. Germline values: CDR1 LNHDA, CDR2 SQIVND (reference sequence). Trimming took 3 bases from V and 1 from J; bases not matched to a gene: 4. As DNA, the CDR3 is TGTGCCAGTAGTATCGTGGCGGGGGGCACAGATACGCAGTATTTT. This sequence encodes CASSIVAGGTDTQYF.

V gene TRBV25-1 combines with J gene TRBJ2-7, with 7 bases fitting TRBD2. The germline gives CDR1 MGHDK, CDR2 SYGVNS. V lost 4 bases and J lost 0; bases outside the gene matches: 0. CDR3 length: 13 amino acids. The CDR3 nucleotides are TGTGCCAGCAGTGCGGGGGGCTCCTACGAGCAGTACTTC. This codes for CASSAGGSYEQYF.

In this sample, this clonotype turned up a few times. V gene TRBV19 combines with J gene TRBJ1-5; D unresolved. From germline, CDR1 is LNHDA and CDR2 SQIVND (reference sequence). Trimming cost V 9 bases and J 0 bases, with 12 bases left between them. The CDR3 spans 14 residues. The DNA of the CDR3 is TGTGCCAGCAAGGGTCCCTATAGCAATCAGCCCCAGCATTTT. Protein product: CASKGPYSNQPQHF. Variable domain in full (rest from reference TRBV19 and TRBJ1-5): DGGITQSPKYLFRKEGQNVTLSCEQNLNHDAMYWYRQDPGQGLRLIYYSQIVNDFQKGDIAEGYSVSREKKESFPLTVTSAQKNPTAFYLCASKGPYSNQPQHFGDGTRLSIL.

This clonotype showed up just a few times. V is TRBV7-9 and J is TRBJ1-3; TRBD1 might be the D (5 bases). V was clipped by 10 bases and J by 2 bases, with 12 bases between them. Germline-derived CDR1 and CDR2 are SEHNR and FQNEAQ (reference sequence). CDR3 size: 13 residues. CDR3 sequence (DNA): TGTGCCACCCGGGGCCTCACTGGAAACACCATATATTTT. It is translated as CATRGLTGNTIYF.

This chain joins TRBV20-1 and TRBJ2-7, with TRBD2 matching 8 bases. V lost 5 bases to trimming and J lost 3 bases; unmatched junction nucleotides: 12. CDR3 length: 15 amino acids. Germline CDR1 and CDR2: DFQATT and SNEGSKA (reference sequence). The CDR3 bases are TGCAGTGCTGGACTCCCACTAGCGGACCACTACGAGCAGTACTTC. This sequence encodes CSAGLPLADHYEQYF.

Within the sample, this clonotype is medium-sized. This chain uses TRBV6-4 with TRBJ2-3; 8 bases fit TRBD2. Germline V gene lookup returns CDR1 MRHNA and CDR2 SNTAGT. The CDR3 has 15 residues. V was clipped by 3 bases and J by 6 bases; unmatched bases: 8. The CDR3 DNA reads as TGTGCCAGCAGTGAGGGGCGGGAGGTGACGGATACGCAGTATTTT. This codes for CASSEGREVTDTQYF.

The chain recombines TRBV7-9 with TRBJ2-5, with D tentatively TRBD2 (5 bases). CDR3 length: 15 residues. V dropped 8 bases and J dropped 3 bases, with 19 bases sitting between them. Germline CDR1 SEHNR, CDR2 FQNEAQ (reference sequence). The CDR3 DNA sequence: TGTGCCAGCTCAACACGACAAGGGAGAAAAGAGACCCAGTACTTC. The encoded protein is CASSTRQGRKETQYF.

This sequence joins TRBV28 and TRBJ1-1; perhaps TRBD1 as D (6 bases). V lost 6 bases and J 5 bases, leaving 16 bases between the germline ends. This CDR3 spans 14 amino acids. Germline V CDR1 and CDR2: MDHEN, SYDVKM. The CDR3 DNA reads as TGTGCCAGCAGCCGGTTCAGGGGCCAGACTGAAGCTTTCTTT. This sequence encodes CASSRFRGQTEAFF. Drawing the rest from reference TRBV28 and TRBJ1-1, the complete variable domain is DVKVTQSSRYLVKRTGEKVFLECVQDMDHENMFWYRQDPGLGLRLIYFSYDVKMKEKGDIPEGYSVSREKKERFSLILESASTNQTSMYLCASSRFRGQTEAFFGQGTRLTVV.